The clone carrying this T cell receptor (beta chain) has a count of ten or more. Its target is unknown. The data originate from a study of neurological immune-mediated disorders. Whole-study results and caveats: No expanded-clone CDR3 amino acid sequence recurred across subjects, suggesting private TCR-beta repertoires.

With V trimmed by 4 bases and J by 1 base, 3 bases remained unmatched. The length of the CDR3 is 14 residues. CDR1 and CDR2 from the germline V gene are SGHRS and YFSETQ. A 10-nucleotide random UMI tagged transcripts in template-switch 5'RACE cDNA synthesis. In TCRdb, the 5' RACE reads were re-called with MiXCR into one record per CDR3 protein. Here the sample spans more than 30,000 distinct CDR3 sequences, about 4.1% being singletons. This chain links TRBV5-1 with TRBJ1-1; the match to TRBD1 covers 8 bases. This sequence originates from a woman between 35 and 50 years old in good health. Material for sequencing was CD4+ T cells from blood. CDR3 protein: CASSRGQGNTEAFF. The CDR3 nucleotides are TGCGCCAGCAGCCGAGGACAGGGGAACACTGAAGCTTTCTTT.